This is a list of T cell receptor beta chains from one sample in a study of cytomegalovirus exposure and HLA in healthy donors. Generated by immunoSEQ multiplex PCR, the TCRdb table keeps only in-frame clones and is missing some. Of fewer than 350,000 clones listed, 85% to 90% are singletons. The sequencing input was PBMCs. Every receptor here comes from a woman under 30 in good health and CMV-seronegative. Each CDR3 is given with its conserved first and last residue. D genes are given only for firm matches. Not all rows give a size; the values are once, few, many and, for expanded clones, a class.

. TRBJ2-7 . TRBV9 TGTGCCAGCAGCGGATACAGGGGGGGGTCTATCTACGAGCAGTACTTC CASSGYRGGSIYEQYF
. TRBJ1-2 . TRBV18 TGTGCCAGCTCATCGTCTTACAGGGTTGGCTACACCTTC CASSSSYRVGYTF
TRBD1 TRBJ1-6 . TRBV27 TGTGCCAGCAGTTCCGGGACAGGGAGTTCACCCCTCCACTTT CASSSGTGSSPLHF
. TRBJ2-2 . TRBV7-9 TGTGCCAGCAGCCACTTCTCCCACAGTGGGGAGCTGTTTTTT CASSHFSHSGELFF
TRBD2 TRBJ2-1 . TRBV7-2 TGTGCCAGCAGCTTAACTAGCGGGGGGCCGGGAAATGAGCAGTTCTTC CASSLTSGGPGNEQFF
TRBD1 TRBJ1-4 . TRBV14 TGTGCCAGCGGACAGGGGATTAATGAAAAACTGTTTTTT CASGQGINEKLFF
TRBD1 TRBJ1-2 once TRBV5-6 TGTGCCAGCAGCTTTCAGGGGGCCGACTATGGCTACACCTTC CASSFQGADYGYTF
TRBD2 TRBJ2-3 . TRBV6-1 TGTGCCAGCAGTGTACGGGGGGAGAGCACAGATACGCAGTATTTT CASSVRGESTDTQYF
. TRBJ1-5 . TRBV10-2 TGCGTCAGCAGCCCAGGGTATAGCAATCAGCCCCAGCATTTT CVSSPGYSNQPQHF
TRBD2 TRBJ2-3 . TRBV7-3 TGTGCCAGCAGCTTATTCGGGGGGGCTAGCACAGATACGCAGTATTTT CASSLFGGASTDTQYF
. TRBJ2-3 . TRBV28 TGTGCCAGCAGGGGGGAGGCGGATACGCAGTATTTT CASRGEADTQYF
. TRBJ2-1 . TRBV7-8 TGTGCCAGCAGCTTAAGATCCTCGGATGAGCAGTTCTTC CASSLRSSDEQFF
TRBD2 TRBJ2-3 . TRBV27 TGTGCCAGCAGTTCAGCCTTTGGCCCTCTAGCGGCCGCTAGCACAGATACGCAGTATTTT CASSSAFGPLAAASTDTQYF
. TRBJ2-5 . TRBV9 TGTGCCAGCAGCGTAGGTGGAGGGGCTGGGGAGACCCAGTACTTC CASSVGGGAGETQYF
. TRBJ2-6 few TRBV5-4 TGTGCCAGCAGTGCAGGGGCGGTTATCTCTGGGGCCAACGTCCTGACTTTC CASSAGAVISGANVLTF
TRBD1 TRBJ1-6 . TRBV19 TGTGCCAGCAGGACAGGGAATAATTCCCCCCTCCACTTT CASRTGNNSPLHF
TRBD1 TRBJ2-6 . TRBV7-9 TGTGCCAGCAGCCCGAGGACAGGGGAACACTCTGGGGCCAACGTCCTGACTTTC CASSPRTGEHSGANVLTF
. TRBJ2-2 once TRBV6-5 TGTGCCAGCAGTTACGAGTCGGGGAACACCGGGGAGCTGTTTTTT CASSYESGNTGELFF
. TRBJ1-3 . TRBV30 TGTGCCTGGGGACAGACCTCTGGAAACACCATATATTTT CAWGQTSGNTIYF
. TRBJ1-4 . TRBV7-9 TGTTCCAGCAGCTTAGTCGGTTTTGAAAAACTGTTTTTT CSSSLVGFEKLFF
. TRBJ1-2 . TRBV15 TGTGCCACCAGCAGAGATCATGGGAGCTCTAACTATGGCTACACCTTC CATSRDHGSSNYGYTF
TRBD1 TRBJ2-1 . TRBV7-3 TGTGCCAGCAGCCCACAAGGGACAGGGAAATACAATGAGCAGTTCTTC CASSPQGTGKYNEQFF
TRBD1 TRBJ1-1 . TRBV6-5 TGTGCCAGCAGAAATGACAGGGGGCTAGGCACTGAAGCTTTCTTT CASRNDRGLGTEAFF
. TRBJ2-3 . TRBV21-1 TGTGCCAGCAGCAAAGGAGCTAGCGGGATAGATACGCAGTATTTT CASSKGASGIDTQYF
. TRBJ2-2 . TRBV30 TGTGCCTGGAGGGCGGCAGCCAACACCGGGGAGCTGTTTTTT CAWRAAANTGELFF
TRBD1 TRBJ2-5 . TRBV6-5 TGTGCCAGCATTAGCCCGGACAGGGGAGAGACCCAGTACTTC CASISPDRGETQYF
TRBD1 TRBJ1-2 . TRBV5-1 TGCGCCAGCAGCTTGGGGGACAGGGAGGTAGAGGGCTACACCTTC CASSLGDREVEGYTF
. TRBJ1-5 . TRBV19 TGTGCCAGTAGTAGCTCCGGGAGCTATAATCAGCCCCAGCATTTT CASSSSGSYNQPQHF
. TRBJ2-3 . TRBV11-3 TGTGCCAGCAGCTTAGATGGGCCAGAGAGCACAGATACGCAGTATTTT CASSLDGPESTDTQYF
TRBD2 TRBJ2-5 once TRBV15 TGTGCCACCAGCAGGGTAGCGGGGGGGCCAGAGACCCAGTACTTC CATSRVAGGPETQYF
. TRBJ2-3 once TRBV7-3 TGTGCCAGCAGCTTATTTGGAGGCACGCAGTATTTT CASSLFGGTQYF
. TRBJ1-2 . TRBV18 TGTGCCAGCTCACCTGCCGGAGGTCGGGGAAACTATGGCTACACCTTC CASSPAGGRGNYGYTF
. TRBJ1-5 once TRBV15 TGTGCCACCAGCAGAGATATAACAGATAATCAGCCCCAGCATTTT CATSRDITDNQPQHF
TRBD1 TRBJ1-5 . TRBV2 TGTGCCAGCAGTGTAGGGACAGCATATTTCGGCGGAGATCAGCCCCAGCATTTT CASSVGTAYFGGDQPQHF
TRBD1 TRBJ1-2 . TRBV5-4 TGTGCCAGCAGATGGACAGGGAGGGGCTATGGCTACACCTTC CASRWTGRGYGYTF
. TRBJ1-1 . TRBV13 TGTGCCAGCAGCCCCACCGCAGGGGAGAAAGCTTTCTTT CASSPTAGEKAFF
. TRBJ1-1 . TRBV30 TGTGCCTGGAGTCCCCGCGGGAACACTGAAGCTTTCTTT CAWSPRGNTEAFF
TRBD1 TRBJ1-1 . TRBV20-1 TGCAGTGCCACGACAGGGGTTGAAGCTTTCTTT CSATTGVEAFF
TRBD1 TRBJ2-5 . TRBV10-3 TGTGCCATCAGTGAGTCCGGACAGGGTGTCTGGGGGACCCAGTACTTC CAISESGQGVWGTQYF
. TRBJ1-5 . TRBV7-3 TGTGCCAGCAGCTTCGGTCAGCCCCAGCATTTT CASSFGQPQHF
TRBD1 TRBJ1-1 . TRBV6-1 TGTGCCAGCAGTGGCGTTACAGGGGCGGCTGAAGCTTTCTTT CASSGVTGAAEAFF
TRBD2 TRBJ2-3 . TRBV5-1 TGCGCCAGCAGCGGACTAGCGGGGCGAGACACGCAGTATTTT CASSGLAGRDTQYF
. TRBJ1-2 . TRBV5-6 TGTGCCAGCAGCTTAGTGGGGCAGGGAGGAGGCTACACCTTC CASSLVGQGGGYTF
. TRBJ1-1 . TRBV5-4 TGTGCCAGCAGCTTGTACGCAGGGCGAATGGACACTGAAGCTTTCTTT CASSLYAGRMDTEAFF
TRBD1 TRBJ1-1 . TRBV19 TGTGCCAGTAGTGCACCCCGGACAGGACCGAACACTGAAGCTTTCTTT CASSAPRTGPNTEAFF
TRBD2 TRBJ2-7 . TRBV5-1 TGCGCCAGCAGCCCGACTAGCGGAAGCTCCTACGAGCAGTACTTC CASSPTSGSSYEQYF
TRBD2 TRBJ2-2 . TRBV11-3 TGTGCCAGCAGTCCCCGGGGGGGGCCGGCGGGGGAGCTGTTTTTT CASSPRGGPAGELFF
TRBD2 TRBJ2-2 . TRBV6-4 TGTGCCAGCAGCAGCGGGGACACCGGGGAGCTGTTTTTT CASSSGDTGELFF
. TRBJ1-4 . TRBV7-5 TGTGCCAGAAGCCTATCGGGACAGGCAACTAATGAAAAACTGTTTTTT CARSLSGQATNEKLFF
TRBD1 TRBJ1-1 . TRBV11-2 TGTGCCAGCAGCTTAGGAGGGACAGGGGTCGAAGCTTTCTTT CASSLGGTGVEAFF
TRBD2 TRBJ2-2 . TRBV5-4 TGTGCCAGCAGCCTGCTACGAGCGGGGGGGTCCCTCGGGGAGCTGTTTTTT CASSLLRAGGSLGELFF
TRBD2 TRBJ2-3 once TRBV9 TGTGCCAGCAGCGTAGAGGTCGGGGGGGCAACAGATACGCAGTATTTT CASSVEVGGATDTQYF
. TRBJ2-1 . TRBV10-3 TGTGCCATCTCTCCCTACAATGAGCAGTTCTTC CAISPYNEQFF
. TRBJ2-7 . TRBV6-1 TGTGCCACCACCTTGGGAGGTATTGAGCAGTACTTC CATTLGGIEQYF
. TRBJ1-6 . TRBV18 TGTGCCAGCTCACCACCGGAGGGTCCCACTTCACCCCTCCACTTT CASSPPEGPTSPLHF
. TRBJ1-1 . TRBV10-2 TGCGCCAGCAGCCAGGGGTTTTTGAACACTGAAGCTTTCTTT CASSQGFLNTEAFF